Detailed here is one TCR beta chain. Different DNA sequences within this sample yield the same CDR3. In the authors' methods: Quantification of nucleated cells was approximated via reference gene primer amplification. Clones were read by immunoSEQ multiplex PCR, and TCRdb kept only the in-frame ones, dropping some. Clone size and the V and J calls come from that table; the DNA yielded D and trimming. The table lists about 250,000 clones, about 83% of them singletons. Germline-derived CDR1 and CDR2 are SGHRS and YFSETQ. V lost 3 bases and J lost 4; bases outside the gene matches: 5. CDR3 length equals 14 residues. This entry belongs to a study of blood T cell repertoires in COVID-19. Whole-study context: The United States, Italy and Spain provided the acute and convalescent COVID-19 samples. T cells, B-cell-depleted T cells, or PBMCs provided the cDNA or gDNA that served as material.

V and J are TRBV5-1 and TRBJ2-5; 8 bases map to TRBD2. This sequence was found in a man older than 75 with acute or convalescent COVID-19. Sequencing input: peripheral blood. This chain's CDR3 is CASSSGLAGETQYF. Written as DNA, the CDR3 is TGCGCCAGCAGCTCCGGACTAGCCGGAGAGACCCAGTACTTC.